The rows below give T cell receptor beta chains drawn from one sample of a study of cytomegalovirus exposure and HLA in healthy donors. The repertoire was sequenced with immunoSEQ multiplex PCR; TCRdb's copy has only in-frame clones and lacks some. The data show 90,000 to 110,000 clones, about 86% seen once. Sequencing was performed on PBMCs. These receptors were taken from a woman in her twenties or thirties in good health and CMV-seronegative. The CDR3 runs from the conserved cysteine through the conserved F or W. The D gene is left open where the match is weak. The size of a clone is reported for some rows only, either as once, few or many, or as a class for expanded clones.

v_gene	abundance	d_gene	j_gene	CDR3nt	CDR3aa
TRBV6-5	few	.	TRBJ2-5	TGTGCCAGCAGTTACTCGACCCAGGGGATGGAGACCCAGTACTTC	CASSYSTQGMETQYF
TRBV19	.	.	TRBJ2-3	TGTGCCAGTAGTCCACAGGACGGAATTGTGGATACGCAGTATTTT	CASSPQDGIVDTQYF
TRBV10-1	.	TRBD1	TRBJ2-1	TGCGCCAGCAGTGCTCTCCGGGACAGGGCATACAATGAGCAGTTCTTC	CASSALRDRAYNEQFF
TRBV5-1	.	TRBD1	TRBJ2-7	TGCGCCAGCAGCTTGTCTAGTTCCGGGACAGGAGGTTTC	CASSLSSSGTGGF
TRBV18	.	.	TRBJ2-7	TGTGCCAGCTCAGAGGACAGAGTTACCTACGAGCAGTACTTC	CASSEDRVTYEQYF
TRBV9	.	.	TRBJ2-1	TGTGCCAGCAGCTTATCCCAGAGACAGTACAATGAGCAGTTCTTC	CASSLSQRQYNEQFF
TRBV7-8	.	.	TRBJ2-3	TGTGCCAGCAGCTTAGTCAGGGCTGCTAGCACAGATACGCAGTATTTT	CASSLVRAASTDTQYF
TRBV15	.	.	TRBJ2-6	TGTGCCACCGCGAGTCACAGAAATACCGGGGCCAACGTCCTGACTTTC	CATASHRNTGANVLTF
TRBV4-1	once	.	TRBJ2-5	TGCGCCAGCAGCCCTTACGGGGTCCTGGGGTACCAAGAGACCCAGTACTTC	CASSPYGVLGYQETQYF
TRBV5-5	.	.	TRBJ1-1	TGTGCCAGCAGCCGAACCCAGGGTTTTGAAGCTTTCTTT	CASSRTQGFEAFF
TRBV5-5	.	TRBD1	TRBJ1-2	TGTGCCAGCAGCACACCGGGACAGGGACGCTACACCTTC	CASSTPGQGRYTF
TRBV19	.	TRBD1	TRBJ2-7	TGTGCCAGTAGTATACAGGCAGGGGGCACCTACGAGCAGTACTTC	CASSIQAGGTYEQYF
TRBV2	.	.	TRBJ2-5	TGTGCCAGCAGGTGGCAGGCGCCACAAGAGACCCAGTACTTC	CASRWQAPQETQYF
TRBV10-1	.	TRBD1	TRBJ1-1	TGCGCCAGCAGTGTTCTCGACAGGGAGAACACTGAAGCTTTCTTT	CASSVLDRENTEAFF
TRBV20-1	.	.	TRBJ2-7	TGCAGTGCTCACCAAACGGACGAGCAGTACTTC	CSAHQTDEQYF
TRBV5-1	.	TRBD2	TRBJ2-3	TGCGCCAGCAGCCCGAACAGACTAGCGGGAGGCCGATCAGATACGCAGTATTTT	CASSPNRLAGGRSDTQYF
TRBV9	few	.	TRBJ1-1	TGTGCCAGCAGCGTCAGGGATGACTTGAACACTGAAGCTTTCTTT	CASSVRDDLNTEAFF
TRBV15	.	.	TRBJ2-3	TGTGCCACCAGCGCGGGTCCCCCAAATACGCAGTATTTT	CATSAGPPNTQYF
TRBV18	.	TRBD2	TRBJ2-2	TGTGCCAGCTCACCAGGTCTAGCGGGAGTAACCGGGGAGCTGTTTTTT	CASSPGLAGVTGELFF
TRBV7-7	.	TRBD1	TRBJ2-5	TGTGCCAGCAGCCCAGGAACAGGGGGCGGAGAGACCCAGTACTTC	CASSPGTGGGETQYF
TRBV10-3	.	TRBD1	TRBJ1-5	TGTGCCAGCAGTGGGGGACAGAGCAATCAGCCCCAGCATTTT	CASSGGQSNQPQHF
TRBV7-2	.	.	TRBJ2-3	TGTGCCAGCAGTGGGGTTAGCGGATTATATCTCGGTACGCAGTATTTT	CASSGVSGLYLGTQYF
TRBV2	few	.	TRBJ2-1	TGTGCCAGCAGTGAACTCGGCTACAATGAGCAGTTCTTC	CASSELGYNEQFF
TRBV27	once	.	TRBJ2-7	TGTGCCAGCAGTCCGATCGGCGGGACTCCCTACGAGCAGTACTTC	CASSPIGGTPYEQYF
TRBV6-4	.	TRBD1	TRBJ2-2	TGTGCCAGCAGTGCCGGGACAGGGAACACCGGGGAGCTGTTTTTT	CASSAGTGNTGELFF
TRBV5-4	.	.	TRBJ1-6	TGTGCCAGCAGCCCAGGAAATTATAATTCACCCCTCCACTTT	CASSPGNYNSPLHF
TRBV27	.	.	TRBJ2-1	TGTGCCAGCAAACTAGCAGTAAACAATGAGCAGTTCTTC	CASKLAVNNEQFF
TRBV5-1	.	.	TRBJ2-3	TGCGCCAGCAGCTTGGAGGGGTTAGATACGCAGTATTTT	CASSLEGLDTQYF
TRBV27	few	TRBD2	TRBJ2-1	TGTGCCAGCAGTTTATCGAAGACCCGGGAGGATAGGAATGAGCAGTTCTTC	CASSLSKTREDRNEQFF
TRBV7-2	once	TRBD1	TRBJ1-2	TGTGCCAGCAGCAACCCGGGACAGGGGAGGCGTGGCTACACCTTC	CASSNPGQGRRGYTF
TRBV11-3	.	.	TRBJ1-1	TGTGCCAGCAGCTTAGAACTAGACACTGAAGCTTTCTTT	CASSLELDTEAFF
TRBV6-5	.	.	TRBJ2-7	TGTGCCAGCAATCAACCCCTGCCTAGGGAGGACGAGCAGTACTTC	CASNQPLPREDEQYF
TRBV7-9	.	.	TRBJ2-7	TGTGCCAGCAGCTTACGGGACACGTCCTCCTACGAGCAGTACTTC	CASSLRDTSSYEQYF
TRBV6-1	.	.	TRBJ2-1	TGTGCCAGCATTCAGGGGTGGGGGTCCTACAATGAGCAGTTCTTC	CASIQGWGSYNEQFF
TRBV19	.	TRBD2	TRBJ2-3	TGTGCCAGTAGTAGACGACTAGCGGGAGCAGATACGCAGTATTTT	CASSRRLAGADTQYF
TRBV30	few	TRBD1	TRBJ1-2	TGTGCCTGGAGTGTTGGACAGGCTAACTATGGCTACACCTTC	CAWSVGQANYGYTF
TRBV7-2	.	TRBD2	TRBJ2-7	TGTGCCAGCAGCCCGACTAGCGGGAGCTCCTACGAGCAGTACTTC	CASSPTSGSSYEQYF
TRBV25-1	.	TRBD2	TRBJ2-3	TGTGCCAGCCAGCGAGCTAGCGGGACGGCAGATACGCAGTATTTT	CASQRASGTADTQYF
TRBV10-3	once	TRBD1	TRBJ2-1	TGTGCCATCAGTGATACAGGGGGCTCCTACAATGAGCAGTTCTTC	CAISDTGGSYNEQFF
TRBV7-3	once	TRBD2	TRBJ2-3	TGTGCCAGCAGCTTAAACGGACTAGCGGGAGTGGATACAGATACGCAGTATTTT	CASSLNGLAGVDTDTQYF
TRBV11-3	once	.	TRBJ2-3	TGTGCCAGCAGCCCAATGGAGCGGGCGACAGATACGCAGTATTTT	CASSPMERATDTQYF
TRBV27	.	TRBD1	TRBJ1-1	TGTGCCAGCAGTCTACAGGGGGCGAACACTGAAGCTTTCTTT	CASSLQGANTEAFF